These 12 T cell receptor beta chains came from one sample sequenced in a study of OX40 agonist ivuxolimab in advanced cancers. Produced via immunoSEQ multiplex PCR; TCRdb's table is partial and in-frame only. This table holds approximately 90,000 clones, 87% found once. Source: CD4+ or CD8+ T cells sorted from blood, taken in a trial of the OX40 agonist ivuxolimab. These receptors all stem from an adult with an advanced solid tumor such as melanoma, head and neck, liver or kidney cancer.

V gene TRBV7-8 combines with J gene TRBJ2-7; D is uncertain. V dropped 2 bases and J dropped 5 bases, with 10 bases sitting between them. The CDR3 totals 13 residues. The V gene's germline CDR1 is SGHVS and CDR2 FQNEAQ. DNA of the CDR3: TGTGCCAGCAGCTTATGGACGGACCACGAGCAGTACTTC. Translating gives CASSLWTDHEQYF.

This clone was found once. The chain recombines TRBV19 with TRBJ2-7, with D tentatively TRBD1 (6 bases). Germline V gene lookup returns CDR1 LNHDA and CDR2 SQIVND (reference sequence). The CDR3 is 15 amino acids. V lost 6 bases and J 4 bases, leaving 19 bases between the germline ends. The CDR3 DNA is TGTGCCAGTAGCCCAAGGACAGCGGATCTTTACGAGCAGTACTTC. Amino acid sequence: CASSPRTADLYEQYF.

This clone was recorded a few times. This sample includes further DNA sequences coding for the same CDR3. The rearrangement joins TRBV30 to TRBJ1-2; a weak D match, TRBD1 (6 bases). Germline CDR1 GTSNPN, CDR2 SVGIG (reference sequence). The CDR3 runs to 13 residues. With 2 bases removed from V and 0 bases from J, the gap between germline ends came to 7 bases. CDR3 DNA sequence: TGTGCCTGGAGTAGGGGGGCTAACTATGGCTACACCTTC. Translating it yields CAWSRGANYGYTF. Full variable domain (missing parts from reference TRBV30 and TRBJ1-2): SQTIHQWPATLVQPVGSPLSLECTVEGTSNPNLYWYRQAAGRGLQLLFYSVGIGQISSEVPQNLSASRPQDRQFILSSKKLLLSDSGFYLCAWSRGANYGYTFGSGTRLTVV.

This clone was observed a single time. V usage is TRBV7-3 and J usage is TRBJ2-2; D is possibly TRBD1 (5 bases). The V gene's germline CDR1 is SGHTA and CDR2 FQGTGA. Between the trimmed V and J ends, which lost 6 bases and 0 bases, there was a span of 11 bases. This CDR3 has 15 amino acids. The CDR3 is CASRKTATNTGELFF. CDR3 bases: TGTGCCAGCAGAAAGACAGCCACGAACACCGGGGAGCTGTTTTTT.

The chain uses TRBV4-2 and TRBJ1-5; 8 bases fit TRBD1. The germline V gene has CDR1 LGHNA and CDR2 YNFKEQ. V dropped 4 bases and J dropped 0; count of bases not matched to a gene: 5. The CDR3 has 16 amino acids. CDR3 residues: CASSPQGAYSNQPQHF. As DNA, the CDR3 is TGTGCCAGCAGCCCCCAGGGGGCTTATAGCAATCAGCCCCAGCATTTT.

The rearrangement uses TRBV2 and TRBJ1-1; no definite D call. The CDR3 contains 13 residues. V was cut by 8 bases and J by 0 bases, with 10 bases left in between. From germline, CDR1 is SNHLY and CDR2 FYNNEI. The CDR3 region has the DNA TGTGCCAGCGGATTCGAACTGAACACTGAAGCTTTCTTT. This translates into CASGFELNTEAFF.

This clone was seen only a few times. This chain links TRBV7-8 with TRBJ1-2, with D possibly matching TRBD1 (5 bases). CDR3 length: 14 amino acids. V was shortened by 2 bases and J by 4 bases, with 11 bases between the two germline ends. Looked up from germline, CDR1 is SGHVS and CDR2 is FQNEAQ. CDR3 DNA sequence: TGTGCCAGCAGCTTAAGGGCAGGGAGCTATGGCTACACCTTC. Translation gives CASSLRAGSYGYTF.

The CDR3 nucleotides read TGCGCCAGCAGCTTGGGACTGAGCTCTGGAAACACCATATATTTT. It yields the protein CASSLGLSSGNTIYF. The chain recombines TRBV5-1 with TRBJ1-3; D gene ambiguous. Trimming took 0 bases from V and 0 from J, leaving 7 bases between them. The CDR3 length is 15 residues. Germline CDR1 reads SGHRS; CDR2 reads YFSETQ.

In its sample, this clone was seen once. The rearrangement joins TRBV6-5 to TRBJ2-1, with 12 nucleotides matching TRBD2. Germline lookup yields CDR1 MNHEY and CDR2 SVGAGI. The ends lost 9 bases at V and 5 bases at J; junction bases unmatched: 2. This CDR3 contains 13 residues. The CDR3 DNA sequence: TGTGCCAGTGGGACTAGCGGGCACAATGAGCAGTTCTTC. Translation: CASGTSGHNEQFF.

The chain uses TRBV2 and TRBJ2-7; 7 bases map to TRBD1. With V trimmed by 1 base and J by 4 bases, 7 bases remained unmatched. This CDR3 region has 15 residues. Germline V CDR1 and CDR2: SNHLY, FYNNEI. The DNA of the CDR3 is TGTGCCAGCAGTGAAGGGCCAGGGGGACAATACGAGCAGTACTTC. Its translation: CASSEGPGGQYEQYF.

The chain links TRBV10-3 to TRBJ2-7; D possibly corresponds to TRBD2 (7 bases). V shed 7 bases and J shed 6 bases, with 16 bases lying between them. Germline lookup yields CDR1 ENHRY and CDR2 SYGVKD. This CDR3 is 13 amino acids long. CDR3 region: CAINPGGEGEQYF. In DNA, the CDR3 is TGTGCCATCAACCCGGGGGGCGAGGGCGAGCAGTACTTC.

This clone was found a few times. The V and J genes are TRBV11-2 and TRBJ2-3; no reliable D call. The CDR3 is 12 amino acids. Trimming left V 2 bases short and J 5 bases short, with 5 bases between. CDR1 is SGHAT, CDR2 FQNNGV, per germline. The CDR3 DNA is TGTGCCAGCAGCTTAAATTTAGATACGCAGTATTTT. Residues: CASSLNLDTQYF.